This T cell receptor beta chain was obtained from a study of blood T cells in healthy people across ages. Study-wide results and caveats: TCR beta diversity tracked closely with naive T cell percentage.

In regard to this clonotype: The antigen remains undetermined.

V was shortened by 1 base and J by 4 bases, with 11 bases between the two germline ends. In germline, CDR1 is SEHNR, CDR2 FQNEAQ (reference sequence). The CDR3 is made up of 14 amino acids. Total RNA was extracted at no less than 6 micrograms per sample. Primers used in a second PCR of about 7 to 12 cycles were a sample-barcoded 5' primer and a J-beta primer mix. MiXCR, applied by TCRdb to the 5' RACE reads, yields one record per CDR3 protein. The sample consists of over a million distinct CDR3 sequences, around 45% of them appearing once. This clonotype was sampled from a woman in her sixties or seventies in good health. J is TRBJ2-7 and V is TRBV7-9, with unresolved D. The sequenced sample was blood. In DNA, the CDR3 is TGTGCCAGCAGCTTAGATCTTGTGCCTTACGAGCAGTACTTC. Residues: CASSLDLVPYEQYF.